The TCR beta chain under discussion was sequenced for a study of T cell changes during pregnancy in multiple sclerosis. Sequenced by immunoSEQ multiplex PCR; TCRdb stores in-frame clones only, minus some. The profile shows around 30,000 clones, nearly 90% of them singletons. CDR3 size: 18 residues. Germline V gene data show CDR1 as MNHEY and CDR2 as SMNVEV (reference sequence). The V end was cut by 5 bases, the J end by 2 bases, with 21 bases between. This receptor was taken from a female donor in good health, enrolled as a control in a pregnancy study. Sequencing was performed on CD4+ T cells from peripheral blood mononuclear cells, taken in the third trimester of pregnancy. The chain has TRBV27 and TRBJ2-2; tentatively, D is TRBD1 (6 bases). This CDR3 reads CASSPGIQGIFNTGELFF. The CDR3 coding sequence is TGTGCCAGCAGTCCAGGAATACAGGGAATCTTTAACACCGGGGAGCTGTTTTTT.